This T cell receptor beta chain was found in a study of CXCR3-negative and CXCR3-positive naive CD8 T cells (dated by TCRdb to about 2019). Some background on the complete study: In total, 130 million to 150 million TRB reads were obtained, which works out to roughly 1.5 +/- 0.3 million reads per library. Naive subsets from several donors and memory cells from 3 donors were included in the TRBV-TRBJ cluster analysis. Data from 11 donors, pooled across two independent experiments, went into the diversity and physicochemical repertoire analyses.

Summary of the overall study and its limitations: Similar TRBV-TRBJ usage was shown by naive CXCR3-negative and CXCR3-positive cells from the same donor, whereas distinct patterns were shown by memory cells. Compared with CXCR3-negative naive cells, CXCR3-positive naive cells had TRB CDR3s with higher hydrophobicity (lower Kidera factor 4), lower energy, and higher strength and volume indices. Comparably high repertoire diversity was found in both naive subsets, whereas much lower repertoire diversity was found in memory CD8+ T cells. Surface CD5, linked to self-reactivity in mice, was comparable between naive subsets; TCR interaction strength was therefore also inferred from TRB CDR3 physicochemical properties. Because CXCR3 expression was partially decreased after cryopreservation, freshly isolated PBMCs were used for most assays.

The CDR3 holds 15 amino acids from the cysteine to the phenylalanine. No DNA accompanies this entry. CDR1 and CDR2 are read off the germline V gene (reference sequence) as SEHNR and FQNEAQ. Sequencing was performed on a NextSeq 550. The Human TCR Profiling Kit (MiLaboratory) was used to prepare UMI-labeled 5' RACE TRB cDNA libraries. cDNA synthesis used the entire amount of extracted RNA, and PCR amplification then used the entire amount of cDNA produced. The libraries were made side by side, with each library going through the same number of PCR cycles. Turning to the authors' computational methods: With a minimum of two reads required per UMI, MIGEC and MiXCR pulled out about 53,000 +/- 10,000 unique UMI-labeled TRB cDNA molecules from each library. Each library averaged about 40,000 +/- 10,000 functional in-frame TRB CDR3 nucleotide clonotypes without stop codons. After downsampling to 5000 UMI-labeled TRB molecules per sample, diversity metrics, including normalized Shannon-Wiener and Chao1, were computed in VDJtools. VDJtools was used to calculate clonotype-size-weighted physicochemical properties of the central five CDR3 residues, namely interaction energy, strength, volume and Kidera factor 4. After TCRdb reprocessed the reads, each CDR3 protein sequence was kept as one row, without DNA. Clone size and V and J calls follow TCRdb, not the original study. This sample's table lists around 60,000 distinct CDR3 sequences. The ten largest make up 0.53% of the sample.

For every CD8+ T cell subset, 300,000 cells were flow-sorted straight into RLT lysis buffer, and each subset was sorted in triplicate. Naive CD8+ T cells were defined stringently as CD45RO-CCR7+CD27+CD95- to exclude memory contaminants. Peripheral blood mononuclear cells were isolated from buffy coats by standard density gradient centrifugation. A FACSAria III was used to flow-sort naive CXCR3-negative and CXCR3-positive CD8+ T cells. Total RNA was extracted from sorted cells using an RNeasy Mini Kit. To note about this clonotype: The antigen this receptor binds is unknown.

Sequenced material: naive CXCR3+ CD8+ T cells from blood. The cell subset or site label for this specimen denotes: CD45RO-CCR7+CD27+CD95- naive CD8+ T cells expressing CXCR3 (TNR3+). The receptor comes from a human donor in good health. Some clones in this sample may be carry-over from other donors' samples. The chain is assembled from TRBV7-9 and TRBJ1-2; the D gene TCRdb calls, TRBD1, cannot be checked with no DNA. The encoded CDR3 is CASSLEDRALDGYTF.